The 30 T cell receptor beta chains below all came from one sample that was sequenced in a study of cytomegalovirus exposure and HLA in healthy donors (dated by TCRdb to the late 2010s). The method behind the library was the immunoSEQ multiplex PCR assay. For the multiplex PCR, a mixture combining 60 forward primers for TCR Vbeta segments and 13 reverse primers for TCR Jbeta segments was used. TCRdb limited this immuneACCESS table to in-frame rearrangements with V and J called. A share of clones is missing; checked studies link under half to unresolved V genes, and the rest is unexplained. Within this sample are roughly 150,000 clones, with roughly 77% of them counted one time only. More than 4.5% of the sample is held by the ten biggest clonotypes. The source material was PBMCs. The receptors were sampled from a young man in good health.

This chain's CDR3 is CASNSGSLGEQFF. For the CDR3, the DNA is TGTGCCAGTAATAGCGGGAGCCTCGGTGAGCAGTTCTTC. This chain links TRBV19 with TRBJ2-1; TRBD2 aligns across 9 bases. Trimming took 7 bases from V and 9 from J; bases not matched to a gene: 7. The CDR3 length is 13 residues. Germline V gene sequence: CDR1 LNHDA, CDR2 SQIVND (reference sequence).

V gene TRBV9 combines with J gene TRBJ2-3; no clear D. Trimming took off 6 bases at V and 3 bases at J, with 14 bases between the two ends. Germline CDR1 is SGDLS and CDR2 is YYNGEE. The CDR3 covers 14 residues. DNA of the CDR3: TGTGCCAGCACCCCCCAGCTCGGGACAGATACGCAGTATTTT. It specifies CASTPQLGTDTQYF.

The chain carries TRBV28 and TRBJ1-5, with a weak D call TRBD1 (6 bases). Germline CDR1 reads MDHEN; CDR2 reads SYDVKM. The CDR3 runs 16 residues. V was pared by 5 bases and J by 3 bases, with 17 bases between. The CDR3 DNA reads TGTGCCAGCAGTCCTCGGTACAGGGCGCACAATCAGCCCCAGCATTTT. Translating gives CASSPRYRAHNQPQHF. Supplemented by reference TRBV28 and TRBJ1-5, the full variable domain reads DVKVTQSSRYLVKRTGEKVFLECVQDMDHENMFWYRQDPGLGLRLIYFSYDVKMKEKGDIPEGYSVSREKKERFSLILESASTNQTSMYLCASSPRYRAHNQPQHFGDGTRLSIL.

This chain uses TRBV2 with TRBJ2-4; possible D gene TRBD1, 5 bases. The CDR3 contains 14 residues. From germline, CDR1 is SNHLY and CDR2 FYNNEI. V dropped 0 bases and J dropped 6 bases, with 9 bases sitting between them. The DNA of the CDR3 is TGTGCCAGCAGTGAAGCGGGGCAGGGAAACATTCAGTACTTC. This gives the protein CASSEAGQGNIQYF.

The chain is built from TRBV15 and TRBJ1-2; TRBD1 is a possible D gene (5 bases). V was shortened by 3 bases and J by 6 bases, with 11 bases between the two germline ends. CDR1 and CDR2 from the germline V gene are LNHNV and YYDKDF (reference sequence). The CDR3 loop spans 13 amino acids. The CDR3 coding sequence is TGTGCCACCAGCAGGGACAAAGGTGATGGCTACACCTTC. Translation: CATSRDKGDGYTF.

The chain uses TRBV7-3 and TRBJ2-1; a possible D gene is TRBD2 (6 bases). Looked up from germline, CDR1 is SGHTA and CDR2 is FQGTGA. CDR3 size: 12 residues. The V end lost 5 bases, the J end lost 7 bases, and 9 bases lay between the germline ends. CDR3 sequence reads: CASSTTRNEQFF. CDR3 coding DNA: TGTGCCAGCAGCACGACTAGAAATGAGCAGTTCTTC.

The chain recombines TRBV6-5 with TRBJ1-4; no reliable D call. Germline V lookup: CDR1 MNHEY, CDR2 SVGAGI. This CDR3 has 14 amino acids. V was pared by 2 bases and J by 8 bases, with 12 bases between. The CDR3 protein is CASSYGRLEEKLFF. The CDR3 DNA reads TGTGCCAGCAGTTACGGTAGATTAGAGGAAAAACTGTTTTTT.

This CDR3 reads CASSGQLTEKLFF. The CDR3 coding sequence is TGTGCCAGCAGTGGCCAGTTAACTGAAAAACTGTTTTTT. The genes are TRBV2 and TRBJ1-4; D remains ambiguous. CDR3 length: 13 residues. The germline gives CDR1 SNHLY, CDR2 FYNNEI. V was clipped by 4 bases and J by 7 bases, with 10 bases between them.

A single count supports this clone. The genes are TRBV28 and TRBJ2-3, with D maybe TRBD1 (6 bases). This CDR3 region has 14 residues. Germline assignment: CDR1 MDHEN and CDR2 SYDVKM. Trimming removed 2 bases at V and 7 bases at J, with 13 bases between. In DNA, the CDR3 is TGTGCCAGCAGTTTAACTGGGGGCTGGAATACGCAGTATTTT. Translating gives CASSLTGGWNTQYF.

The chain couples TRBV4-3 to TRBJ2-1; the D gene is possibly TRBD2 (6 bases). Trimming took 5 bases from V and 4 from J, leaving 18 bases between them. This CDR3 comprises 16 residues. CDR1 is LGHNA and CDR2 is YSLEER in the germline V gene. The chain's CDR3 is CASSTRPGTPYNEQFF. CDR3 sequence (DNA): TGCGCCAGCAGCACCCGACCCGGGACTCCATACAATGAGCAGTTCTTC.

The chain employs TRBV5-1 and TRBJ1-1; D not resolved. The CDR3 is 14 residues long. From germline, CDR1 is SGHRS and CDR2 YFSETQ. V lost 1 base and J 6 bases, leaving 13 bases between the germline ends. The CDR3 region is CASSLPSGSSEAFF. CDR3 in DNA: TGCGCCAGCAGCTTGCCGTCGGGGAGCTCTGAAGCTTTCTTT.

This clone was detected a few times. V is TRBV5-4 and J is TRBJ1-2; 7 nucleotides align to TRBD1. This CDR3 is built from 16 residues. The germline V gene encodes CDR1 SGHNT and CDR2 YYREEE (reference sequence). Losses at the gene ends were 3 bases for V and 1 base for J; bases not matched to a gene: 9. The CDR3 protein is CASSSLGTEINYGYTF. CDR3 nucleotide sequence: TGTGCCAGCAGCTCGTTGGGGACAGAGATTAACTATGGCTACACCTTC.

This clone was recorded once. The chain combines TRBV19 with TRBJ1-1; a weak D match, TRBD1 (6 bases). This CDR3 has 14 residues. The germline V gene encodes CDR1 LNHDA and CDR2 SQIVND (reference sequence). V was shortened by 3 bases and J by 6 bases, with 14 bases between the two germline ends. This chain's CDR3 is CASSMGTKRPEAFF. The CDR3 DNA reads TGTGCCAGTAGTATGGGGACAAAGCGCCCTGAAGCTTTCTTT.

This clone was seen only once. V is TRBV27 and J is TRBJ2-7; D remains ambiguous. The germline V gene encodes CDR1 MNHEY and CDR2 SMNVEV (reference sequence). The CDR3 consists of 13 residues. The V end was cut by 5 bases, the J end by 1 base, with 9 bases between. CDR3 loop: CASSRRISYEQYF. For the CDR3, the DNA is TGTGCCAGCAGTCGCAGGATTTCCTACGAGCAGTACTTC.

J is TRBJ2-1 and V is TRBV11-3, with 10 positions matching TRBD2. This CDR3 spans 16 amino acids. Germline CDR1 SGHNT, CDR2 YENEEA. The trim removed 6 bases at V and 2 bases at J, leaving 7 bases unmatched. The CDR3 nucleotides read TGTGCCAGCAGTTCCGGACTAGCGGAGACCTACAATGAGCAGTTCTTC. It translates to CASSSGLAETYNEQFF.

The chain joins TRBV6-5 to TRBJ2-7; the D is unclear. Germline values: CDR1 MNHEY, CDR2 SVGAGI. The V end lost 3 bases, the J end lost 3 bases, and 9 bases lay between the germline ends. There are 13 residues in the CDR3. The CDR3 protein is CASSYSANYEQYF. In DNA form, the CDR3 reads TGTGCCAGCAGTTATTCCGCGAACTACGAGCAGTACTTC.

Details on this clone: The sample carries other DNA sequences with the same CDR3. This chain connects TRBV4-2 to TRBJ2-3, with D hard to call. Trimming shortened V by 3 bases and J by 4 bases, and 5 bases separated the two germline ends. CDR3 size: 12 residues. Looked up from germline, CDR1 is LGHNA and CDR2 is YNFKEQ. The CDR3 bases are TGTGCCAGCAGCCATTTCGCAGATACGCAGTATTTT. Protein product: CASSHFADTQYF.

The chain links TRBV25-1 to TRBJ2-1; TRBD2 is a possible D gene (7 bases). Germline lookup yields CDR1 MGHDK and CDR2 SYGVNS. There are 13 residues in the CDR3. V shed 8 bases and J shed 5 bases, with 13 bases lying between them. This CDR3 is CASGGGGHNEQFF. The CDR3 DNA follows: TGTGCCAGCGGAGGGGGGGGGCACAATGAGCAGTTCTTC.

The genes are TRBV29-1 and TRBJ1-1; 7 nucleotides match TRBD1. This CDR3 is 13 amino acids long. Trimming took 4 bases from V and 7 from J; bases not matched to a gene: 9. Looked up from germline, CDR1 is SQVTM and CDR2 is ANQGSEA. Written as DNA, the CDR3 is TGCAGCGTTGCCTCGGGACAGCCTTTTGAAGCTTTCTTT. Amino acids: CSVASGQPFEAFF.

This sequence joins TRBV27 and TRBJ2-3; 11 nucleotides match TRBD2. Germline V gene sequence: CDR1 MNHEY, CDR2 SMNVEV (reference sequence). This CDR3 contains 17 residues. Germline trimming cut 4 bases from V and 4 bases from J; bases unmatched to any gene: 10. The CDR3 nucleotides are TGTGCCAGCAGTTCTTACATGACTAGCGGGACGGCAGATACGCAGTATTTT. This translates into CASSSYMTSGTADTQYF.

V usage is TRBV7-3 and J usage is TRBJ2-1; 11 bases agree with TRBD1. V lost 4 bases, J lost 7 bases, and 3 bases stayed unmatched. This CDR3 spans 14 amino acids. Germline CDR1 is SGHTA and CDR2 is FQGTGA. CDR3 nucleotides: TGTGCCAGCAGCTGGACAGGGGGCGAAAATGAGCAGTTCTTC. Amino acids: CASSWTGGENEQFF.

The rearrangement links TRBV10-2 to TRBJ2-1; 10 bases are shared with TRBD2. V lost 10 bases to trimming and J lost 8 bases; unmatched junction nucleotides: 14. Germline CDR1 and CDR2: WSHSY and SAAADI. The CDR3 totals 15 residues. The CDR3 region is CATTDVLAGTDEQFF. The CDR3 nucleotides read TGCGCCACCACGGATGTACTAGCGGGAACCGATGAGCAGTTCTTC.

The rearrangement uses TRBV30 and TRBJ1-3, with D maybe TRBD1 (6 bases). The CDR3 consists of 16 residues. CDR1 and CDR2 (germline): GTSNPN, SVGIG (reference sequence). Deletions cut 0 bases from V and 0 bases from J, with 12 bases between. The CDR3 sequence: CAWSVWRGRSGNTIYF. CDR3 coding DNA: TGTGCCTGGAGTGTTTGGCGGGGGCGCTCTGGAAACACCATATATTTT.

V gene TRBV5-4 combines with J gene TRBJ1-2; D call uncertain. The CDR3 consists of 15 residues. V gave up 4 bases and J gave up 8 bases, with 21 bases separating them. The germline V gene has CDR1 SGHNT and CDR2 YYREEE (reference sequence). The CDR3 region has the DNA TGTGCCAGCAGCAAAATGGTAGGGAGCGCCGAGGGCTACACCTTC. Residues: CASSKMVGSAEGYTF. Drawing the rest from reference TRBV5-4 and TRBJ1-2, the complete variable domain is ETGVTQSPTHLIKTRGQQVTLRCSSQSGHNTVSWYQQALGQGPQFIFQYYREEENGRGNFPPRFSGLQFPNYSSELNVNALELDDSALYLCASSKMVGSAEGYTFGSGTRLTVV.

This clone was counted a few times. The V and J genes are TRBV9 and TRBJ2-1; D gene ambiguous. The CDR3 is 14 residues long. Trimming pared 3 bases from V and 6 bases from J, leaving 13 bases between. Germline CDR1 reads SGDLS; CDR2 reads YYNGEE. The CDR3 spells CASSATDSINEQFF. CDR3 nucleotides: TGTGCCAGCAGCGCCACCGACTCAATCAATGAGCAGTTCTTC.

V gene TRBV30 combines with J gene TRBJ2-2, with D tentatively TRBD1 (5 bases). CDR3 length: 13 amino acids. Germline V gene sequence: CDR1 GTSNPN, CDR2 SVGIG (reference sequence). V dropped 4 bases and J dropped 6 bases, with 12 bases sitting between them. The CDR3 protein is CAWTPRVAGELFF. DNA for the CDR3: TGTGCCTGGACTCCCAGGGTGGCCGGGGAGCTGTTTTTT.

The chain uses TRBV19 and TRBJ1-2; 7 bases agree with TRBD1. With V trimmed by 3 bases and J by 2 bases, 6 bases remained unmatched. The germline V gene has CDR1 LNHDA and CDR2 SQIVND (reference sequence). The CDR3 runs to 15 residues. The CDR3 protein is CASSMPGQINYGYTF. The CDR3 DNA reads TGTGCCAGTAGTATGCCGGGACAGATAAACTATGGCTACACCTTC.

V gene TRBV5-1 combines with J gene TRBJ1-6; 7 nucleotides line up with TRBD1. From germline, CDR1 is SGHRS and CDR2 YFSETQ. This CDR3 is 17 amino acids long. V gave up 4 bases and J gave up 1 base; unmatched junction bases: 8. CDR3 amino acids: CASSRQGSASYNSPLHF. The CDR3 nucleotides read TGCGCCAGCAGCAGACAGGGAAGCGCATCCTATAATTCACCCCTCCACTTT.

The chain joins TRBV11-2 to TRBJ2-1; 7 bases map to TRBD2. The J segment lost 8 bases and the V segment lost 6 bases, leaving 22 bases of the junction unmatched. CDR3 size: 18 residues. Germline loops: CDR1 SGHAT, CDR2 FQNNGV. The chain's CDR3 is CASRGGGASGFSVHEQFF. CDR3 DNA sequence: TGTGCCAGCAGGGGAGGTGGGGCTAGCGGTTTTTCTGTGCATGAGCAGTTCTTC.

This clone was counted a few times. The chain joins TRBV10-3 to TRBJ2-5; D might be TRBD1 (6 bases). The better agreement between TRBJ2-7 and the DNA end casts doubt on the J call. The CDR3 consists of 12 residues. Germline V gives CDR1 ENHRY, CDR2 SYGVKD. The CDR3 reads CATETGFDEQYF. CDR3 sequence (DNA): TGTGCCACCGAAACAGGGTTCGACGAGCAGTACTTC.